This T cell receptor beta chain was found in a study of response to subunit inactivated influenza vaccine. General study results and limits: Authors suggested few new T cells are recruited by each seasonal influenza vaccination.

TCRdb independently ran MiXCR on the RT-PCR reads; one entry per CDR3 protein. The data hold over 650,000 distinct CDR3 sequences, with approximately 18% observed a single time. There are many counts of this clonotype. Its specificity is not known. The sample in question was PBMCs from blood, obtained approximately 5 days after vaccination. This TCR derives from a man aged 45-65 years who received an inactivated influenza vaccine.

The CDR3 nucleotides read TGTGCCATCTATCTGGGGACAGGTTTCTACCCTAGTTTGAATGAGCAGTTCTTC. It translates to CAIYLGTGFYPSLNEQFF. The rearrangement joins TRBV10-3 to TRBJ2-1, with TRBD1 identical over 8 bases. The V and J ends lost 8 bases and 7 bases, in that order; junction bases with no gene match: 22. CDR1 ENHRY and CDR2 SYGVKD come from the germline V gene. This CDR3 contains 18 residues.